The T cell receptor (beta chain) described here comes from a study of patients and donors after allogeneic stem cell transplantation. TCRdb called the RT-PCR reads again in MiXCR, with one record for every CDR3 protein. Found here are about a million distinct CDR3 sequences, around 17% of them singletons; the top ten hold around 6%. There are a few counts of this clonotype. The CDR3 runs to 16 residues. CDR1 LNHNV and CDR2 YYDKDF come from the germline V gene (reference sequence). Between the trimmed V and J ends, which lost 5 bases and 1 base, there was a span of 16 bases. Input material: blood, either unsorted or a sorted T cell fraction (not recorded which). J is TRBJ2-3 and V is TRBV15; D possibly corresponds to TRBD2 (5 bases). This receptor was taken from a human donor who was either an allogeneic HSCT recipient or a stem cell or donor lymphocyte infusion donor (not recorded which). It is not recorded whose cells these are; they may come from a transplant donor. DNA for the CDR3: TGTGCCACCAGCCCCAGCAGAAACGGGGGCACAGATACGCAGTATTTT. Its protein product is CATSPSRNGGTDTQYF.